This record covers a single T cell receptor (beta chain). Measured with immunoSEQ multiplex PCR; TCRdb has only the in-frame clones, and not every one. This table holds fewer than 250,000 clones, 83% found once. This sample is drawn from a study of blood T cell repertoires in COVID-19. Looking at the study overall: T cells, B-cell-depleted T cells, or PBMCs supplied cDNA or gDNA.

Between the trimmed V and J ends, which lost 3 bases and 1 base, there was a span of 10 bases. The CDR3 consists of 14 residues. Germline V gene data show CDR1 as SGHDT and CDR2 as YYEEEE. This clonotype was obtained from a human donor in a cohort sampled during active COVID-19. The sequencing sample was made of peripheral blood. The V gene is TRBV5-6, the J gene TRBJ1-1, with D perhaps TRBD1 (5 bases). CDR3 DNA: TGTGCCAGCAGCTCGGGGGTTTCGAACACTGAAGCTTTCTTT. Its protein product is CASSSGVSNTEAFF.